This T cell receptor (beta chain) originates from a study of regulatory T cells in long-lasting Graves disease. General study results and limits: Under persistent disease, TRBV28, TRBJ1-2 and TRBJ2-5 were used preferentially. Patients with persistent disease shared some 2,900 public clonotypes, outpacing the roughly 970 shared by new patients.

The CDR3 contains 15 residues. V lost 4 bases, J lost 7 bases, and 9 bases stayed unmatched. Germline V gene sequence: CDR1 LGHDT, CDR2 YNNKEL (reference sequence). Researchers made TCR beta libraries by using iRepertoire HTBI primers and running Arm-PCR on CDR3 regions. TCRdb called the multiplex PCR reads again in MiXCR, with one record for every CDR3 protein. The table lists approximately 350,000 distinct CDR3 sequences, approximately 15% of them singletons, with roughly 29% in the top ten. Noted time point: newly diagnosed GD, antithyroid drugs for less than 3 months. TCR sequences were obtained from RNA taken from PBMCs. With respect to this clonotype: Its specificity is not known.

These data also featured in a second study, about T cells in Graves' hyperthyroidism and ophthalmopathy. That study reports: Patients showing uncontrolled infection, other autoimmune disease, pregnancy or lactation were ineligible. During a first-round RT-PCR of the TCR CDR3, the HTBI primer set was used.

The chain employs TRBV3-1 and TRBJ1-4, with 7 bases that match TRBD1. The TCR comes from a man aged 35 to 55 with Graves disease. The source was peripheral blood mononuclear cells (PBMCs), collected at new diagnosis, from a patient treated with antithyroid drugs. CDR3 region: CASSPHRGNSEKLFF. The CDR3 DNA follows: TGTGCCAGCAGCCCGCACAGGGGTAATTCTGAAAAACTGTTTTTT.